Listed below are T cell receptor beta chains from one sample, sequenced in a study of CD8+ T cells in alopecia areata. TCRdb keeps only in-frame clones here, not all; method: immunoSEQ multiplex PCR. Of 98,000 or so clones in the sample, under 70% were seen once. The starting material was CD8+ T cells sorted from blood, obtained at week 4, from a patient treated with tofacitinib. All receptors come from a human donor with alopecia areata. CDR3s include the opening cysteine and the closing phenylalanine or tryptophan. The D gene is left open where the match is weak. Clone size is not always given. Where it is, it says once, few, many or a class for expanded clones.

V gene: TRBV9; clone size: -; J gene: TRBJ2-1; D gene: -; CDR3 DNA: TGTGCCAGCAGCCCTACAGCGACCGTTACCTACAATGAGCAGTTCTTC; CDR3 protein: CASSPTATVTYNEQFF
V gene: TRBV9; clone size: few; J gene: TRBJ2-1; D gene: -; CDR3 DNA: TGTGCCAGCAGCGGGGTTTCCAATGAGCAGTTCTTC; CDR3 protein: CASSGVSNEQFF
V gene: TRBV25-1; clone size: -; J gene: TRBJ1-2; D gene: TRBD1; CDR3 DNA: TGTGCCAGCAGTGGTTGGGACAGGGGTCATGGCTACACCTTC; CDR3 protein: CASSGWDRGHGYTF
V gene: TRBV5-4; clone size: -; J gene: TRBJ2-7; D gene: -; CDR3 DNA: TGTGCCAGCAGCTCCCTCCAGGATCCGGGGGACGAGCAGTACTTC; CDR3 protein: CASSSLQDPGDEQYF
V gene: TRBV6-5; clone size: medium-sized; J gene: TRBJ1-5; D gene: -; CDR3 DNA: TGTGCCAGCAGCCCCAGCGAGACTCAGCCCCAGCATTTT; CDR3 protein: CASSPSETQPQHF
V gene: TRBV29-1; clone size: -; J gene: TRBJ1-2; D gene: -; CDR3 DNA: TGCAGCGTTGAAGGGCTTCCCCGGGACGGACACTATGGCTACACCTTC; CDR3 protein: CSVEGLPRDGHYGYTF
V gene: TRBV7-9; clone size: -; J gene: TRBJ2-1; D gene: -; CDR3 DNA: TGTGCCAGCAGCTTAGTCAATGAGCAGTTCTTC; CDR3 protein: CASSLVNEQFF
V gene: TRBV4-2; clone size: -; J gene: TRBJ1-2; D gene: -; CDR3 DNA: TGTGCCAGCAGCCAAGAATTGGGGGGGGCTTATGGCTACACCTTC; CDR3 protein: CASSQELGGAYGYTF
V gene: TRBV15; clone size: -; J gene: TRBJ2-1; D gene: -; CDR3 DNA: TGTGCCACCAGCAAGGGCCGCTCTGTCTCCTACAATGAGCAGTTCTTC; CDR3 protein: CATSKGRSVSYNEQFF
V gene: TRBV7-2; clone size: -; J gene: TRBJ2-5; D gene: -; CDR3 DNA: TGTGCCAGCAGCGGCAGACTGATCCCTATGGTAGAGACCCAGTACTTC; CDR3 protein: CASSGRLIPMVETQYF
V gene: TRBV27; clone size: -; J gene: TRBJ2-3; D gene: -; CDR3 DNA: TGTGCCATCCATACGCAGTATTTT; CDR3 protein: CAIHTQYF
V gene: TRBV7-2; clone size: -; J gene: TRBJ2-7; D gene: -; CDR3 DNA: TGTGCCAGCAGCTTAGTGGGGGTCGAGCAGTACTTC; CDR3 protein: CASSLVGVEQYF
V gene: TRBV5-6; clone size: -; J gene: TRBJ1-2; D gene: -; CDR3 DNA: TGTGCCAGCAGCTTGGGGACAGCGGGGGGCTACACCTTC; CDR3 protein: CASSLGTAGGYTF
V gene: TRBV25-1; clone size: -; J gene: TRBJ2-5; D gene: TRBD1; CDR3 DNA: TGTGCCAGCACCTTCCTCGGGACAGGGGGTCAAGAGACCCAGTACTTC; CDR3 protein: CASTFLGTGGQETQYF